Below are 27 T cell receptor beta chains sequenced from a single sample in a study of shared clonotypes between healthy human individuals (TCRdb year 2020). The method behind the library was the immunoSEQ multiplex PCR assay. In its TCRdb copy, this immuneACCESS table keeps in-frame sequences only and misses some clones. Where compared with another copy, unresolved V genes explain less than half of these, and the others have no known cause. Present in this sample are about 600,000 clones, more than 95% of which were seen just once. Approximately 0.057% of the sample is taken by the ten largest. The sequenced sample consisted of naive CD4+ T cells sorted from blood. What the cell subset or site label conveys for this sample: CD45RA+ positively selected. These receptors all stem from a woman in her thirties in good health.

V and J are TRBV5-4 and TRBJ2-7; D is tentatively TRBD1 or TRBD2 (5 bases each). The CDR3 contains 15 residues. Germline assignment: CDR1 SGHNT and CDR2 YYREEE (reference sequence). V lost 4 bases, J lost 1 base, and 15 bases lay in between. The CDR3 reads CASSRAGTESYEQYF. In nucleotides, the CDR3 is TGTGCCAGCAGCCGGGCCGGGACGGAGTCCTACGAGCAGTACTTC.

The CDR3 protein is CASSSTGLAPSGTYNEQFF. CDR3 nucleotides: TGTGCCAGTAGTTCGACGGGACTAGCCCCCAGCGGGACCTACAATGAGCAGTTCTTC. V usage is TRBV19 and J usage is TRBJ2-1; TRBD2 aligns across 9 bases. V shed 5 bases and J 2 bases; nucleotides not matched to a gene: 16. Germline loops: CDR1 LNHDA, CDR2 SQIVND (reference sequence). This CDR3 is built from 19 residues.

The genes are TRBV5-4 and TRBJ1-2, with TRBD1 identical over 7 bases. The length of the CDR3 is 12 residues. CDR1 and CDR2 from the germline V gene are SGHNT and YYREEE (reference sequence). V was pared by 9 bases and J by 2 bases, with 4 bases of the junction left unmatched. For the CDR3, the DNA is TGTGCCACCAGGGGGGGCAACTATGGCTACACCTTC. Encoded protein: CATRGGNYGYTF.

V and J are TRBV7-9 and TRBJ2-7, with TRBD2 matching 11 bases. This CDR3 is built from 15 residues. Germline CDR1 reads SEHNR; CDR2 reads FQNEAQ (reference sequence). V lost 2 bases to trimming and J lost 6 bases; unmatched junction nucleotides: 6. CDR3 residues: CASSLRRLAGGEQYF. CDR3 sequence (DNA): TGTGCCAGCAGCTTAAGGCGTCTAGCGGGAGGCGAGCAGTACTTC.

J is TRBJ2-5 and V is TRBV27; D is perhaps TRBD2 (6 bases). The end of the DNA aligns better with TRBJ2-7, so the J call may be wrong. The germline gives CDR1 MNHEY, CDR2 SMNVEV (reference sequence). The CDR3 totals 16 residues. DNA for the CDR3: TGTGCCAGCAGTTTAGGAGGGGCCCGGGCCAATTACGAGCAGTACTTC. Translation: CASSLGGARANYEQYF.

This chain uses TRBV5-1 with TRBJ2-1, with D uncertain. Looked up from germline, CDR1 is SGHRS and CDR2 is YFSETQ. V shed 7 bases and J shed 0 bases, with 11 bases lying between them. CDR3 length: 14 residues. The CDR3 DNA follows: TGCGCCAGCCTGGCGGAAAACTCCTACAATGAGCAGTTCTTC. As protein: CASLAENSYNEQFF.

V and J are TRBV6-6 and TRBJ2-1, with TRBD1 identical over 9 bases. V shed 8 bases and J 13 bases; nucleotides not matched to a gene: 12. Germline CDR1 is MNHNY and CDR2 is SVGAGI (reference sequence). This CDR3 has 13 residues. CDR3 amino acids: CASGPGQGVEQFF. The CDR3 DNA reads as TGTGCCAGCGGCCCGGGACAGGGAGTGGAACAGTTCTTC.

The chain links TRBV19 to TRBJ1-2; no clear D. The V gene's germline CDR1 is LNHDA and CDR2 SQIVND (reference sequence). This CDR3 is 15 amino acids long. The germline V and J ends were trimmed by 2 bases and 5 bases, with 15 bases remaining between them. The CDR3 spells CASSIRRKRDYGYTF. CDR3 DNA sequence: TGTGCCAGTAGTATAAGAAGAAAACGGGATTATGGCTACACCTTC.

This chain's CDR3 is CASRTSGRAEQYF. CDR3 DNA: TGTGCCAGCAGGACTAGCGGGAGGGCCGAGCAGTACTTC. The rearrangement uses TRBV11-2 and TRBJ2-7; TRBD2 matches 14 bases. The CDR3 covers 13 residues. Trimming took 6 bases from V and 6 from J; bases not matched to a gene: 1. Looked up from germline, CDR1 is SGHAT and CDR2 is FQNNGV.

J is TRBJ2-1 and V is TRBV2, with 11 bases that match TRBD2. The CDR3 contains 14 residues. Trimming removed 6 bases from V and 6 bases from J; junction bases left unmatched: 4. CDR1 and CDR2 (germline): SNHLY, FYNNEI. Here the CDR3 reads CASRTSGGRNEQFF. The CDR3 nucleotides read TGTGCCAGCAGAACTAGCGGGGGCCGCAATGAGCAGTTCTTC.

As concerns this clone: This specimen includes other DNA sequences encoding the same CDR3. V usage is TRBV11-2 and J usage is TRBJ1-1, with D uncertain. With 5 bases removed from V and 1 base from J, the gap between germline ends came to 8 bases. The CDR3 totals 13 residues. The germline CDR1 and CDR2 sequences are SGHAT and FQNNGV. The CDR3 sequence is CASSRTENTEAFF. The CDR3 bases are TGTGCCAGCAGCAGAACAGAGAACACTGAAGCTTTCTTT.

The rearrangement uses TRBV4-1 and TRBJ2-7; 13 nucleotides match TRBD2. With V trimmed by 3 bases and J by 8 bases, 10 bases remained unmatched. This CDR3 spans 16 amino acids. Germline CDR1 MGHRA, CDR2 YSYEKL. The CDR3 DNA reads TGCGCCAGCAGCCAGCAACTAGCGGGAGGGCCGTCGAAGCAGTACTTC. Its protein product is CASSQQLAGGPSKQYF.

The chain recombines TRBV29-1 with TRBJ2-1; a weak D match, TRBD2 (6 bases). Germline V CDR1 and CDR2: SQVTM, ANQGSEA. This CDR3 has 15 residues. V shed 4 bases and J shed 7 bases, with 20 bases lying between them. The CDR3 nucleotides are TGCAGCGTTGTGCCCCAGAGAGCGGGCTTAAATGAGCAGTTCTTC. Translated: CSVVPQRAGLNEQFF.

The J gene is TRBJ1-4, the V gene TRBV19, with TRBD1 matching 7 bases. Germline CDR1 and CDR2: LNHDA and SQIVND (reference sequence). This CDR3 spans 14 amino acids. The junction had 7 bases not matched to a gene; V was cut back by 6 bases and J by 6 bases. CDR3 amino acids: CASSRQGTDEKLFF. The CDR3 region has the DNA TGTGCCAGTAGCCGACAGGGTACGGATGAAAAACTGTTTTTT.

CDR3 sequence (DNA): TGTGCCAGCAGTCAGGGGGCACGGGAGACCCAGTACTTC. This codes for CASSQGARETQYF. The chain carries TRBV2 and TRBJ2-5; 8 nucleotides agree with TRBD1. The CDR3 loop spans 13 amino acids. V was pared by 5 bases and J by 5 bases, with 4 bases of the junction left unmatched. Germline lookup yields CDR1 SNHLY and CDR2 FYNNEI.

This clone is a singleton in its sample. The CDR3 is CASSSPRAATNEKLFF. For the CDR3, the DNA is TGTGCCAGCAGTTCTCCCCGGGCTGCAACTAATGAAAAACTGTTTTTT. This sequence joins TRBV28 and TRBJ1-4; D gene unclear. The germline gives CDR1 MDHEN, CDR2 SYDVKM. Trimming removed 4 bases from V and 0 bases from J, with 12 bases in between. The CDR3 contains 16 residues.

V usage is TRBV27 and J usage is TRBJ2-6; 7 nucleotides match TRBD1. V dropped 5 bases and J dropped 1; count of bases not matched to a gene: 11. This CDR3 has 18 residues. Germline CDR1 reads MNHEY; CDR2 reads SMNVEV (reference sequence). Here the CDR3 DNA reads TGTGCCAGCAGTCTAAGGGGACAGACTGTTTCTGGGGCCAACGTCCTGACTTTC. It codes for CASSLRGQTVSGANVLTF.

The CDR3 is CASSPLKTAAGQPQHF. In nucleotides, the CDR3 is TGTGCCAGCAGTCCTCTTAAGACCGCGGCGGGTCAGCCCCAGCATTTT. The V and J genes are TRBV28 and TRBJ1-5, with D uncertain. This CDR3 has 16 residues. V lost 5 bases to trimming and J lost 6 bases, with 20 bases between them. Germline V gene sequence: CDR1 MDHEN, CDR2 SYDVKM.

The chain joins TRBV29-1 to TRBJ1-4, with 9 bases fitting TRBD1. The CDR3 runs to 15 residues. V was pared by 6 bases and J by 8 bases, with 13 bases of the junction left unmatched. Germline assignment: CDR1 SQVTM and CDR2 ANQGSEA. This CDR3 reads CSVWTWTGEGEKLFF. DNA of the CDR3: TGCAGCGTCTGGACCTGGACAGGGGAGGGCGAAAAACTGTTTTTT.

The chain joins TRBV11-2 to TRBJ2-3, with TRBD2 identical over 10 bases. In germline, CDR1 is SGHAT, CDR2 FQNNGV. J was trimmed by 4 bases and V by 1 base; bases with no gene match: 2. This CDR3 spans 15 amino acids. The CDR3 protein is CASSLASGSSDTQYF. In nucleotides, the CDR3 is TGTGCCAGCAGCTTAGCTAGCGGGAGCTCAGATACGCAGTATTTT.

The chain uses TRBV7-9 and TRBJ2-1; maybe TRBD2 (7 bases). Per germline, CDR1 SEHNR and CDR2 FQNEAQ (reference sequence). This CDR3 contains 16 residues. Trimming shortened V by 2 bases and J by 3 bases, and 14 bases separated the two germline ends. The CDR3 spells CASSLHGGDNYNEQFF. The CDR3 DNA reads TGTGCCAGCAGCTTACATGGGGGGGACAACTACAATGAGCAGTTCTTC.

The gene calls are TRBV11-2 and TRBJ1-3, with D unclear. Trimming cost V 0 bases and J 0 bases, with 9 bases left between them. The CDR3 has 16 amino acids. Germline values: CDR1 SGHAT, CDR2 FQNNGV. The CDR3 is CASSLDGASSGNTIYF. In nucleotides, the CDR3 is TGTGCCAGCAGCTTAGATGGCGCAAGCTCTGGAAACACCATATATTTT.

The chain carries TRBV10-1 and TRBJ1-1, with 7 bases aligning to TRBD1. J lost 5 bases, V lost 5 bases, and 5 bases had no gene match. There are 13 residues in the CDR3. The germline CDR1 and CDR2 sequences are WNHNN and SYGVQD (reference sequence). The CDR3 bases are TGCGCCAGCAGTAGAACAGGGGAGACTGAAGCTTTCTTT. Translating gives CASSRTGETEAFF.

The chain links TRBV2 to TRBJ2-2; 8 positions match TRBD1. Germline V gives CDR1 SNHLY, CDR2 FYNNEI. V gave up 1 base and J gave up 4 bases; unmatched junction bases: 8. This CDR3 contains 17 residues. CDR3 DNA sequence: TGTGCCAGCAGTGAAGGTGGGGGGACAGGCGGCACCGGGGAGCTGTTTTTT. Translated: CASSEGGGTGGTGELFF.

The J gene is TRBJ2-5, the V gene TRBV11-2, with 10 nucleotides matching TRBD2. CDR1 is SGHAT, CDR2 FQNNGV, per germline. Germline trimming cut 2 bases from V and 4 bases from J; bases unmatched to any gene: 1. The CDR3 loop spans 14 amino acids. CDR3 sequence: CASSLTSGIETQYF. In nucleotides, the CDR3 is TGTGCCAGCAGCTTAACTAGCGGGATAGAGACCCAGTACTTC. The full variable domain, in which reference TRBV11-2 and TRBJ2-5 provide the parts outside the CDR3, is EAGVAQSPRYKIIEKRQSVAFWCNPISGHATLYWYQQILGQGPKLLIQFQNNGVVDDSQLPKDRFSAERLKGVDSTLKIQPAKLEDSAVYLCASSLTSGIETQYFGPGTRLLVL.

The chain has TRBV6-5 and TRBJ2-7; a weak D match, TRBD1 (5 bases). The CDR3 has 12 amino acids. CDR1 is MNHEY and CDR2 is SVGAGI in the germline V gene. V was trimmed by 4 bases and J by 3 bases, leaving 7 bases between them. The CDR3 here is CASSLDSYEQYF. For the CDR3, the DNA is TGTGCCAGCAGTTTAGACAGCTACGAGCAGTACTTC.

The CDR3 DNA reads as TGTGCCAGCAGTTCCCTGGGTGGGAATACGCAGTATTTT. This codes for CASSSLGGNTQYF. The chain employs TRBV28 and TRBJ2-3; D is undetermined. This CDR3 has 13 residues. Germline assignment: CDR1 MDHEN and CDR2 SYDVKM. V lost 4 bases, J lost 7 bases, and 12 bases lay in between.